This is a list of T cell receptor beta chains from one sample in a study of CD4 and CD8 cells across lung adenocarcinoma regions. TCRdb used MiXCR to reprocess the PCR reads, holding one entry per CDR3 protein. The profile shows roughly 17,000 distinct CDR3 sequences, over 50% of them singletons. Sequencing was carried out using CD8+ T cells from the center of a lung tumor. Source of these receptors: a female donor with lung adenocarcinoma. The CD4 and CD8 labels of this study may be unreliable. Both conserved end residues are part of each CDR3. A D gene is named only where the DNA matches it firmly. Clone size is not always given. Where it is, it says once, few, many or a class for expanded clones.

v_call: TRBV10-1; cdr3_length: 14; j_call: TRBJ2-3; clone_size: once; d_call: -; cdr3_aa: CASTGLSAKNTQYF; cdr3_nt: TGCGCCAGCACGGGGTTGTCTGCCAAAAACACGCAGTATTTC
v_call: TRBV4-2; cdr3_length: 14; j_call: TRBJ1-1; clone_size: -; d_call: -; cdr3_aa: CASSQETGETEAFF; cdr3_nt: TGTGCCAGCAGCCAGGAAACGGGGGAGACTGAAGCTTTCTTT
v_call: TRBV24-1; cdr3_length: 14; j_call: TRBJ2-5; clone_size: -; d_call: TRBD1; cdr3_aa: CATSDRTGGETQYF; cdr3_nt: TGTGCCACCAGTGATCGGACAGGAGGAGAGACCCAGTACTTC
v_call: TRBV6-1; cdr3_length: 16; j_call: TRBJ1-5; clone_size: many; d_call: -; cdr3_aa: CASSVVAGESNQPQHF; cdr3_nt: TGTGCCAGCAGTGTAGTGGCAGGGGAAAGCAATCAGCCCCAGCATTTT
v_call: TRBV4-2; cdr3_length: 20; j_call: TRBJ2-3; clone_size: -; d_call: -; cdr3_aa: CASSPTPGLAGLWAKDTQYF; cdr3_nt: TGTGCCAGCAGCCCGACTCCCGGACTCGCGGGGCTGTGGGCCAAAGATACGCAGTACTTT
v_call: TRBV10-2; cdr3_length: 15; j_call: TRBJ2-5; clone_size: -; d_call: TRBD2; cdr3_aa: CASSPGPGREETQYF; cdr3_nt: TGCGCCAGCAGTCCGGGACCTGGGAGGGAAGAGACCCAGTACTTC
v_call: TRBV7-3; cdr3_length: 13; j_call: TRBJ1-1; clone_size: -; d_call: -; cdr3_aa: CASSLTLKTEAFF; cdr3_nt: TGTGCCAGCAGCTTAACACTGAAAACTGAAGCTTTCTTT
v_call: TRBV3-1; cdr3_length: 12; j_call: TRBJ2-1; clone_size: few; d_call: -; cdr3_aa: CASSQTSNEQFF; cdr3_nt: TGTGCCAGCAGCCAAACTAGCAATGAGCAGTTCTTC
v_call: TRBV7-8; cdr3_length: 14; j_call: TRBJ2-1; clone_size: -; d_call: TRBD1; cdr3_aa: CASSPGQGAGEQFF; cdr3_nt: TGTGCCAGCAGCCCGGGACAGGGGGCAGGTGAGCAGTTCTTC
v_call: TRBV15; cdr3_length: 14; j_call: TRBJ2-5; clone_size: -; d_call: TRBD2; cdr3_aa: CATSRASGAETQYF; cdr3_nt: TGTGCCACCAGCAGAGCTAGCGGGGCAGAGACCCAGTACTTC
v_call: TRBV6-6; cdr3_length: 12; j_call: TRBJ1-2; clone_size: medium-sized; d_call: TRBD1; cdr3_aa: CASSQGAYGYTF; cdr3_nt: TGTGCCAGCAGTCAGGGGGCCTATGGCTACACCTTC
v_call: TRBV6-5; cdr3_length: 16; j_call: TRBJ2-2; clone_size: -; d_call: -; cdr3_aa: CASSYPPGTSTGELFF; cdr3_nt: TGTGCCAGCAGTTATCCACCCGGGACTTCCACCGGGGAGCTGTTTTTT
v_call: TRBV7-2; cdr3_length: 18; j_call: TRBJ2-1; clone_size: -; d_call: TRBD2; cdr3_aa: CASSPGLAGGPVYNEQFF; cdr3_nt: TGTGCCAGCAGCCCGGGACTAGCGGGGGGCCCCGTTTACAATGAGCAGTTCTTC
v_call: TRBV27; cdr3_length: 14; j_call: TRBJ2-4; clone_size: once; d_call: -; cdr3_aa: CGSTGLWGKDTQYF; cdr3_nt: TGCGGCAGCACGGGGCTGTGGGGCAAAGACACGCAGTACTTC
v_call: TRBV27; cdr3_length: 14; j_call: TRBJ2-7; clone_size: -; d_call: -; cdr3_aa: CAGKRRWGKNTQYF; cdr3_nt: TGTGCCGGCAAGCGGCGGTGGGGCAAAAATACGCAGTACTTC
v_call: TRBV11-2; cdr3_length: 12; j_call: TRBJ2-1; clone_size: many; d_call: -; cdr3_aa: CASSSGGHEQFF; cdr3_nt: TGTGCCAGCAGCTCCGGGGGGCATGAGCAGTTCTTC
v_call: TRBV6-1; cdr3_length: 15; j_call: TRBJ2-5; clone_size: -; d_call: TRBD2; cdr3_aa: CASRTGGSETETQYF; cdr3_nt: TGTGCCAGCAGGACCGGGGGGTCGGAGACGGAGACCCAGTACTTC
v_call: TRBV6-1; cdr3_length: 16; j_call: TRBJ1-2; clone_size: -; d_call: TRBD1; cdr3_aa: CASSGTGTGWFLGYTF; cdr3_nt: TGTGCCAGCAGCGGAACCGGGACAGGGTGGTTTTTAGGCTACACCTTC
v_call: TRBV10-1; cdr3_length: 14; j_call: TRBJ2-3; clone_size: -; d_call: -; cdr3_aa: CASRGLCGTDTQYF; cdr3_nt: TGCGCCAGCAGGGGGTTATGTGGCACAGATACTCAGTATTTT
v_call: TRBV10-2; cdr3_length: 14; j_call: TRBJ2-6; clone_size: medium-sized; d_call: -; cdr3_aa: CASRGGSGANVLTF; cdr3_nt: TGCGCCAGCAGGGGGGGCTCCGGGGCCAACGTCCTGACTTTC
v_call: TRBV11-1; cdr3_length: 14; j_call: TRBJ2-1; clone_size: -; d_call: TRBD2; cdr3_aa: CASSRLAGDNEQFF; cdr3_nt: TGTGCCAGCAGCCGACTAGCGGGGGACAATGAGCAGTTCTTC
v_call: TRBV6-1; cdr3_length: 16; j_call: TRBJ2-4; clone_size: -; d_call: TRBD2; cdr3_aa: CASTPSGGPDQETQYF; cdr3_nt: TGTGCCAGCACTCCTAGCGGGGGCCCTGACCAAGAGACCCAGTACTTT
v_call: TRBV6-1; cdr3_length: 16; j_call: TRBJ2-5; clone_size: once; d_call: -; cdr3_aa: CASRRSGHPAQETQYF; cdr3_nt: TGTGCCAGCAGGCGGAGCGGGCACCCAGCCCAAGAGACCCAGTACTTC
v_call: TRBV27; cdr3_length: 18; j_call: TRBJ1-2; clone_size: -; d_call: -; cdr3_aa: CASSFLPINLGTGYGYTF; cdr3_nt: TGTGCCAGCAGTTTCCTCCCAATCAACCTAGGGACCGGCTATGGCTACACCTTC
v_call: TRBV10-1; cdr3_length: 14; j_call: TRBJ2-3; clone_size: -; d_call: -; cdr3_aa: CAGTGLSAKDMQYF; cdr3_nt: TGCGCCGGCACGGGGCTAAGTGCCAAAGACATGCAGTATTTT
v_call: TRBV29-1; cdr3_length: 13; j_call: TRBJ1-2; clone_size: once; d_call: -; cdr3_aa: CSVRGRGNYGYTF; cdr3_nt: TGCAGCGTTCGAGGGAGGGGTAACTATGGCTACACCTTC
v_call: TRBV6-1; cdr3_length: 15; j_call: TRBJ2-3; clone_size: -; d_call: -; cdr3_aa: CASSQILGWEDTQYF; cdr3_nt: TGTGCCAGCAGCCAAATTCTAGGGTGGGAAGATACGCAGTATTTT
v_call: TRBV6-1; cdr3_length: 16; j_call: TRBJ2-4; clone_size: once; d_call: -; cdr3_aa: CASSVSGVWAKNIQYF; cdr3_nt: TGTGCGAGCAGCGTCTCGGGGGTGTGGGCCAAAAACATTCAGTACTTC
v_call: TRBV4-2; cdr3_length: 15; j_call: TRBJ2-2; clone_size: many; d_call: -; cdr3_aa: CASSQDRLPGGELFF; cdr3_nt: TGTGCCAGCAGCCAAGATCGGTTACCGGGCGGGGAGCTGTTTTTT
v_call: TRBV6-1; cdr3_length: 17; j_call: TRBJ2-4; clone_size: -; d_call: -; cdr3_aa: CASSRVLAGAVKNTQYF; cdr3_nt: TGTGCCAGCAGCCGAGTCCTGGCGGGGGCTGTCAAAAATACGCAGTACTTC
v_call: TRBV16; cdr3_length: 8; j_call: TRBJ2-3; clone_size: -; d_call: -; cdr3_aa: CRDGVSSF; cdr3_nt: TGTAGAGACGGGGTTTCGTCATTT
v_call: TRBV6-1; cdr3_length: 16; j_call: TRBJ2-3; clone_size: -; d_call: -; cdr3_aa: CASRDLQAGSTDTQYF; cdr3_nt: TGTGCCAGCAGGGACCTCCAGGCTGGGAGCACAGATACGCAGTACTTT
v_call: TRBV6-1; cdr3_length: 16; j_call: TRBJ2-3; clone_size: -; d_call: -; cdr3_aa: CASSPTGHRAKNMQYF; cdr3_nt: TGTGCCAGCAGTCCCACGGGGCACCGAGCCAAAAACATGCAGTATTTT
v_call: TRBV6-1; cdr3_length: 17; j_call: TRBJ2-3; clone_size: -; d_call: TRBD2; cdr3_aa: CASSRGLAGGNTEAQYF; cdr3_nt: TGTGCCAGCAGTCGAGGACTAGCGGGGGGGAACACCGAGGCGCAGTATTTT
v_call: TRBV10-1; cdr3_length: 16; j_call: TRBJ1-1; clone_size: -; d_call: TRBD1; cdr3_aa: CASYRDRRPSDTEAFF; cdr3_nt: TGCGCCAGTTACCGGGACAGGAGGCCTTCAGACACTGAAGCTTTCTTT
v_call: TRBV6-5; cdr3_length: 16; j_call: TRBJ2-7; clone_size: many; d_call: TRBD2; cdr3_aa: CASSYSPGSGGYEQYF; cdr3_nt: TGTGCCAGCAGTTACAGCCCGGGCAGCGGGGGCTACGAGCAGTACTTC
v_call: TRBV6-4; cdr3_length: 16; j_call: TRBJ2-1; clone_size: -; d_call: TRBD1; cdr3_aa: CASSDPRDRGEETQFF; cdr3_nt: TGTGCCAGCAGTGACCCGAGGGACAGGGGGGAAGAGACCCAGTTCTTC
v_call: TRBV10-1; cdr3_length: 17; j_call: TRBJ2-3; clone_size: medium-sized; d_call: TRBD2; cdr3_aa: CASSQGLTSGGTDTQYF; cdr3_nt: TGCGCCAGCTCCCAAGGGCTTACTAGCGGGGGCACAGATACGCAGTATTTT
v_call: TRBV27; cdr3_length: 14; j_call: TRBJ2-5; clone_size: -; d_call: TRBD2; cdr3_aa: CAGGGCSDPDTQYF; cdr3_nt: TGTGCGGGGGGGGGGTGCTCCGACCCAGATACCCAGTACTTC
v_call: TRBV4-1; cdr3_length: 14; j_call: TRBJ1-1; clone_size: many; d_call: TRBD1; cdr3_aa: CASSQRDRGTEAFF; cdr3_nt: TGCGCCAGCAGCCAGAGAGACAGGGGGACTGAAGCTTTCTTT
v_call: TRBV6-1; cdr3_length: 16; j_call: TRBJ2-5; clone_size: -; d_call: TRBD2; cdr3_aa: CASRASGGPDPETQYF; cdr3_nt: TGTGCCAGCAGGGCGAGCGGGGGCCCAGACCCAGAGACGCAGTACTTC